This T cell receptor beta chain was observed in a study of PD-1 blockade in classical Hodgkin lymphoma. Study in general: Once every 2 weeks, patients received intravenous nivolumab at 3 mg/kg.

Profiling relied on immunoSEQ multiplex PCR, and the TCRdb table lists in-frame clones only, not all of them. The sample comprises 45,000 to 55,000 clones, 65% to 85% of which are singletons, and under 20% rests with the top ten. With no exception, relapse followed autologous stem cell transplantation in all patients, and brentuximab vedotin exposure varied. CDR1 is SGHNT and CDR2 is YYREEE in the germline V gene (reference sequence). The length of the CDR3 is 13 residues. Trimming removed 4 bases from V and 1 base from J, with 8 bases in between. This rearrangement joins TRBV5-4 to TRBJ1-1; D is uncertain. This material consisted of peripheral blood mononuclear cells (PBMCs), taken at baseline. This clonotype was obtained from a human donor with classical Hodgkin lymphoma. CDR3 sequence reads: CASSPSANTEAFF. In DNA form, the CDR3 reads TGTGCCAGCAGCCCATCAGCGAACACTGAAGCTTTCTTT.